This T cell receptor beta chain was retrieved from a study of blood T cell repertoires in COVID-19. Study context: T cells, B-cell-depleted T cells, or PBMCs provided the cDNA or gDNA that served as material.

The CDR3 loop spans 14 amino acids. Trimming left V 2 bases short and J 7 bases short, with 9 bases between. Germline values: CDR1 SEHNR, CDR2 FQNEAQ (reference sequence). As processed by the authors: For nucleated cells, counts were estimated from reference gene primer amplification. Generated by immunoSEQ multiplex PCR, the TCRdb table keeps only in-frame clones and is missing some. That table furnishes V, J and clone size, whereas the DNA furnished D and trimming. The sample gives approximately 290,000 clones, 90% of which show up once; around 4.5% is in the top ten. The clonotype was recovered from a woman between 18 and 30 years old with acute COVID-19. The specimen sequenced was PBMCs or T cells enriched from blood (not recorded which). V usage is TRBV7-9 and J usage is TRBJ1-6; TRBD1 might be the D (5 bases). CDR3 in DNA: TGTGCCAGCAGCTTACAGGGTGGAAATTCACCCCTCCACTTT. It specifies CASSLQGGNSPLHF.